This T cell receptor (beta chain) was profiled in a study of blood T cell repertoires in COVID-19. In the original processing: Estimated nucleated cell counts came from reference gene primer amplification. Clones were sequenced by immunoSEQ multiplex PCR, and TCRdb holds only the in-frame ones, with some missing. The V and J calls and clone size are taken from that table; D and trimming were inferred from the DNA. The sample holds roughly 460,000 clones; about 90% are singletons and the top ten take 0.8% to 1%. The count of this clone is one. While infection was still active, Seattle patients were enrolled and then followed longitudinally. This receptor was identified in a man younger than 35 with COVID-19, enrolled during active disease. The specimen was peripheral blood.

This CDR3 reads CASSLVPELTGELFF. The DNA of the CDR3 is TGTGCCAGCAGCTTGGTACCCGAACTAACCGGGGAGCTGTTTTTT. This chain joins TRBV5-5 and TRBJ2-2, with D unclear. This CDR3 has 15 amino acids. The germline gives CDR1 SGHKS, CDR2 YYEKEE (reference sequence). The V gene lost 0 bases and the J gene lost 5 bases, with 11 bases spanning the gap. The entire variable domain, with the rest obtained from reference TRBV5-5 and TRBJ2-2, is as follows: DAGVTQSPTHLIKTRGQQVTLRCSPISGHKSVSWYQQVLGQGPQFIFQYYEKEERGRGNFPDRFSARQFPNYSSELNVNALLLGDSALYLCASSLVPELTGELFFGEGSRLTVL.